A single T cell receptor beta chain is shown here with its context. The sample comes from a study of blood T cell repertoires in COVID-19. For the study at large: Samples taken during acute and convalescent COVID-19 were collected in the United States, Italy and Spain.

As processed by the authors: Nucleated cell counts were estimated from reference gene primer amplification. Repertoires were generated with immunoSEQ multiplex PCR, while TCRdb's copy carries only in-frame clones and drops some. The V and J calls and clone size come from that table; D and trimming were worked out from the DNA. The sample lists roughly 170,000 clones; 80% to 90% were seen once. Germline values: CDR1 MNHNS, CDR2 SASEGT. The CDR3 runs 13 residues. Trimming took 2 bases from V and 5 from J, leaving 9 bases between them. Sequencing used peripheral blood. The sequence was collected from a woman aged 50 to 60 with COVID-19, enrolled during active disease. The gene calls are TRBV6-1 and TRBJ2-5, with D possibly TRBD1 on 5 matching bases. Here the CDR3 DNA reads TGTGCCAGCAGTGAACAGGGATGGGAGACCCAGTACTTC. It yields the protein CASSEQGWETQYF.